The T cell receptor (beta chain) under discussion was sequenced for a study of early T cells in non-severe SARS-CoV-2 infection. Study at large: Whole-blood bulk RNA, unsorted, was sequenced, and chains were unpaired. Study conclusions and caveats: The matching step, a VDJdb search, favored anti-spike CD8 responses and missed private and CD4 specificities.

Germline V gives CDR1 DFQATT, CDR2 SNEGSKA (reference sequence). The CDR3 totals 15 residues. V lost 3 bases to trimming and J lost 0 bases, with 14 bases between them. This clonotype was recorded many times. Its antigen is not known. Researchers attached unique molecular identifiers to individual cDNA molecules. TCRdb re-derived calls from the 5' RACE reads in MiXCR, one entry per CDR3 protein. The sample contains fewer than 60,000 distinct CDR3 sequences, around 10% of which appear only once. The clonotype was recovered from an adult who was a healthcare worker with PCR-confirmed SARS-CoV-2 infection or an uninfected control (not recorded which). The source was whole blood, collected at baseline. This chain links TRBV20-1 with TRBJ1-1, with D possibly matching TRBD1 (5 bases). CDR3 sequence: CSARTVGTVNTEAFF. CDR3 nucleotides: TGCAGTGCTAGGACCGTGGGGACGGTGAACACTGAAGCTTTCTTT.